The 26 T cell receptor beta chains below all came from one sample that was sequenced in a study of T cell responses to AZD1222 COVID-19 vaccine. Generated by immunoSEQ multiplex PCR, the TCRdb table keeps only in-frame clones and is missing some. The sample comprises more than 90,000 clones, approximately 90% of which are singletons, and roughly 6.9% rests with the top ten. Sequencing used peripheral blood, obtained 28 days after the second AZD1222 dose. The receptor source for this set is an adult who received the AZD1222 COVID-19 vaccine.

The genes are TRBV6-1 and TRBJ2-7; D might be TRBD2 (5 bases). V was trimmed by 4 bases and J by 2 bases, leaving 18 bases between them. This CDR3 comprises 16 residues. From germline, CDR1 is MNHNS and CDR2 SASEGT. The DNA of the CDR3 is TGTGCCAGCAGTGTCGCGGTCCCAGAGGAGGCCTACGAGCAGTACTTC. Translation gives CASSVAVPEEAYEQYF.

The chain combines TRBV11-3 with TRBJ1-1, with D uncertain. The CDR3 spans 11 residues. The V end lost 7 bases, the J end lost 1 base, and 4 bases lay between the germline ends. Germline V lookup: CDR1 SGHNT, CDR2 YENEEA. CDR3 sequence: CASTRNTEAFF. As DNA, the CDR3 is TGTGCCAGCACCCGGAACACTGAAGCTTTCTTT.

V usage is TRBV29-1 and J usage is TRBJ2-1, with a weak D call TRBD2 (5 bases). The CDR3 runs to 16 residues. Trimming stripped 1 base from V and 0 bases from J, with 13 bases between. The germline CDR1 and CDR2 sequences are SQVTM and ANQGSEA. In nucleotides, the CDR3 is TGCAGCGTTGAAGCAAGTACGGGAAACTCCTACAATGAGCAGTTCTTC. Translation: CSVEASTGNSYNEQFF.

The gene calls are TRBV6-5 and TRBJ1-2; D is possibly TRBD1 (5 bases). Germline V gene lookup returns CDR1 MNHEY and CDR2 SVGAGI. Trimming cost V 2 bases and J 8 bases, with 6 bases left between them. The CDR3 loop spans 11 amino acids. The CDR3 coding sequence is TGTGCCAGCAGTTACGGGGGGGGCTACACCTTC. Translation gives CASSYGGGYTF.

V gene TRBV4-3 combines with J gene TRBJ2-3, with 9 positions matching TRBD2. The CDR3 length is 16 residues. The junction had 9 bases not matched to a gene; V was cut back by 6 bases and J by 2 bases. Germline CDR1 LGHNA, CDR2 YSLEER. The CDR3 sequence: CASRQWAGGFTDTQYF. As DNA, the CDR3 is TGCGCCAGCAGACAATGGGCGGGAGGGTTCACAGATACGCAGTATTTT.

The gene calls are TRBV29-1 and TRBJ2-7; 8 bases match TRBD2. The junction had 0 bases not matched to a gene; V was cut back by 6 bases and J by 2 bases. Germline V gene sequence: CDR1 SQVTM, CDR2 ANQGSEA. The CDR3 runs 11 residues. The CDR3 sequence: CSVAGAYEQYF. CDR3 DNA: TGCAGCGTAGCGGGGGCCTACGAGCAGTACTTC.

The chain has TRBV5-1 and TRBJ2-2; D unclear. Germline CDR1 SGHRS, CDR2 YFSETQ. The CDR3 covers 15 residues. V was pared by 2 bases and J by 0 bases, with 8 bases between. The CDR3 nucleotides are TGCGCCAGCAGCTTAACCGCATCGAACACCGGGGAGCTGTTTTTT. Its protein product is CASSLTASNTGELFF.

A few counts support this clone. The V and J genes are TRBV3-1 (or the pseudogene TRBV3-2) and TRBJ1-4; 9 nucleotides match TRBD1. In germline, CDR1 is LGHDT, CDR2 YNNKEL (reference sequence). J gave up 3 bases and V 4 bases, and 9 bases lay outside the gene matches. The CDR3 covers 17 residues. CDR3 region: CASSPNDRGWSNEKLFF. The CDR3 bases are TGTGCCAGCAGCCCCAATGACAGGGGGTGGTCTAATGAAAAACTGTTTTTT.

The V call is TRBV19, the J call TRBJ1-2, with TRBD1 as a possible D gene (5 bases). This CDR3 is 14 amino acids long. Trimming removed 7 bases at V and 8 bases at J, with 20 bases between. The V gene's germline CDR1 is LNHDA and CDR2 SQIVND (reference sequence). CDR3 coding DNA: TGTGCCAGTAAGTTCGGACAAACAACTGGGGGCTACACCTTC. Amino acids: CASKFGQTTGGYTF.

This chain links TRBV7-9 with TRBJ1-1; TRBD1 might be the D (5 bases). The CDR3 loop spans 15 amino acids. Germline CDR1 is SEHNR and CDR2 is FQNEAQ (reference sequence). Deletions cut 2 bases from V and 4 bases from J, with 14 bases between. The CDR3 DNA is TGTGCCAGCAGCTTAATCGGGGGGTCGGGCACTGAAGCTTTCTTT. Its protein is CASSLIGGSGTEAFF.

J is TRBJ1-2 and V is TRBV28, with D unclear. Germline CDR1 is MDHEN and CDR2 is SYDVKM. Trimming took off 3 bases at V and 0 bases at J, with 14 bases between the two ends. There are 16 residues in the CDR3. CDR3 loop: CASSFPERTANYGYTF. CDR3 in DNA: TGTGCCAGCAGTTTCCCAGAAAGGACGGCTAACTATGGCTACACCTTC.

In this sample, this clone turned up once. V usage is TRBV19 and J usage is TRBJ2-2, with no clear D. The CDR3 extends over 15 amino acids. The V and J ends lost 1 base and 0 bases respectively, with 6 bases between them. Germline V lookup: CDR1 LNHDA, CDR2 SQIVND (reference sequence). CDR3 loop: CASSIGATNTGELFF. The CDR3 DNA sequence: TGTGCCAGTAGTATAGGGGCCACGAACACCGGGGAGCTGTTTTTT.

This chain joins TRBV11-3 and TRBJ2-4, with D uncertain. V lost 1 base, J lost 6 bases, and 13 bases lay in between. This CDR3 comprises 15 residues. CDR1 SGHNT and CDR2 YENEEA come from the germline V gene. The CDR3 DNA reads TGTGCCAGCAGCTTAGTTGATGCCCCCATAAACATTCAGTACTTC. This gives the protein CASSLVDAPINIQYF.

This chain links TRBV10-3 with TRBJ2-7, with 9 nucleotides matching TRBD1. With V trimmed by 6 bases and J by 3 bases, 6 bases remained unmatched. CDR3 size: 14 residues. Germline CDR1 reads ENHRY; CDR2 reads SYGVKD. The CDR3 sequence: CAIRVVGQGYEQYF. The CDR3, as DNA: TGTGCCATCAGGGTAGTGGGACAGGGCTACGAGCAGTACTTC.

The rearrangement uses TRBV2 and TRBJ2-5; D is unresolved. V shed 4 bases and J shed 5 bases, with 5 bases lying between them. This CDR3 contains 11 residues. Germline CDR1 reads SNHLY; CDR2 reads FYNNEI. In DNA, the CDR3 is TGTGCCAGCAGTGGAGAGGAGACCCAGTACTTC. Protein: CASSGEETQYF.

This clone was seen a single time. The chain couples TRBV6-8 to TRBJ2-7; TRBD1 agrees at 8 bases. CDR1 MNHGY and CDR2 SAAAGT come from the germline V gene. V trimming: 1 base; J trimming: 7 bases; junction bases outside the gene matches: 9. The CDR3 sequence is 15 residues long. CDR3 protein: CASSYLAGGSGEQYF. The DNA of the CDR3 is TGTGCCAGCAGTTACTTGGCAGGGGGCTCGGGGGAGCAGTACTTC.

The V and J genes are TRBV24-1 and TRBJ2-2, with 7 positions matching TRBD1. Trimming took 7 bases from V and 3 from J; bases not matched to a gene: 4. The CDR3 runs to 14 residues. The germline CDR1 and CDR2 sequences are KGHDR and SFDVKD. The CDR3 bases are TGTGCCACCAGGTCGGGACAGCACACCGGGGAGCTGTTTTTT. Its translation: CATRSGQHTGELFF.

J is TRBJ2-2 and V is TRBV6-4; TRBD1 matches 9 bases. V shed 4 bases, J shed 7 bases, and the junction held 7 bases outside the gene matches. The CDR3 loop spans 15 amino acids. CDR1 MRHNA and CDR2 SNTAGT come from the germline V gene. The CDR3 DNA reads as TGTGCCAGCAGTGTCGGACAGGGGAGGAACGGGGAGCTGTTTTTT. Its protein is CASSVGQGRNGELFF.

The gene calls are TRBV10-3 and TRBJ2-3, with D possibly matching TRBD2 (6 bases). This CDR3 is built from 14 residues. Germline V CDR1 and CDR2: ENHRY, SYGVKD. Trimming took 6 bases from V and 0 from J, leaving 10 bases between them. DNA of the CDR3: TGTGCCATCAGGGGCGGGACTAGCACAGATACGCAGTATTTT. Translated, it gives CAIRGGTSTDTQYF.

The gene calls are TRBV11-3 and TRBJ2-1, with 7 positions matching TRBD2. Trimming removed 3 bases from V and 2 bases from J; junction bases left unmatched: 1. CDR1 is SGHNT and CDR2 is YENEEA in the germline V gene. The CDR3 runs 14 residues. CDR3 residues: CASSFGLAYNEQFF. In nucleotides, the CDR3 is TGTGCCAGCAGCTTCGGACTAGCCTACAATGAGCAGTTCTTC.

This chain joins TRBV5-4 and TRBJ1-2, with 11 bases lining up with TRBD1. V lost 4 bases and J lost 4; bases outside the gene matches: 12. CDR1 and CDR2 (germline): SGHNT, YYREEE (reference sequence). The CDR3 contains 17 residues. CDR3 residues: CASSRHPRTGGTYGYTF. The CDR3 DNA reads TGTGCCAGCAGCCGCCACCCTCGGACAGGGGGCACCTATGGCTACACCTTC.

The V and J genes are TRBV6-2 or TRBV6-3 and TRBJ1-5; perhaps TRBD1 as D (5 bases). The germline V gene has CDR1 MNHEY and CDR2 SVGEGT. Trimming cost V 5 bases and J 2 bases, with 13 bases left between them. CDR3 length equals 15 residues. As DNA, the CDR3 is TGTGCCAGCAGTCTATCGGGGCAGCGCAATCAGCCCCAGCATTTT. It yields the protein CASSLSGQRNQPQHF.

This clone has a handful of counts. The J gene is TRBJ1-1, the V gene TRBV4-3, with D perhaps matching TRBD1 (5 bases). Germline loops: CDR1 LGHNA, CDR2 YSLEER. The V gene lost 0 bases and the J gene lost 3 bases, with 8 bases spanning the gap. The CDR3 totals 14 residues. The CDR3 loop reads CASSQDWGDTEAFF. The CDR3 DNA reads TGCGCCAGCAGCCAAGATTGGGGCGACACTGAAGCTTTCTTT.

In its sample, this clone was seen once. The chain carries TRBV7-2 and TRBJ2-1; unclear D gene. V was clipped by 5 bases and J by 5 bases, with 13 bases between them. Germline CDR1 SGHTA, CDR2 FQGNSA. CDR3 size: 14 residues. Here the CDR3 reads CASSVGPMNNEQFF. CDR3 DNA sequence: TGTGCCAGCAGCGTCGGACCGATGAACAATGAGCAGTTCTTC. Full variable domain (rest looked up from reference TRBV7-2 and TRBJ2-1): GAGVSQSPSNKVTEKGKDVELRCDPISGHTALYWYRQSLGQGLEFLIYFQGNSAPDKSGLPSDRFSAERTGGSVSTLTIQRTQQEDSAVYLCASSVGPMNNEQFFGPGTRLTVL.

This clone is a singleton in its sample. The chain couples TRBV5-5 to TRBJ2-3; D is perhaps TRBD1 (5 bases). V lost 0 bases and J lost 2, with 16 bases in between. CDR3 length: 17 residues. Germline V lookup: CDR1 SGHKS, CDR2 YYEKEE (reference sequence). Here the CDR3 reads CASSLGQGQGYTDTQYF. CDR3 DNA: TGTGCCAGCAGCTTGGGTCAGGGCCAAGGATACACAGATACGCAGTATTTT.

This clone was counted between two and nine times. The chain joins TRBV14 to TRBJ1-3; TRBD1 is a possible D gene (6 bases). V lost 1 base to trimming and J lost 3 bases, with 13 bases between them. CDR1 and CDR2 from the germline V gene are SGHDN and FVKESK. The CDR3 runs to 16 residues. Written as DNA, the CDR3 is TGTGCCAGCAGCCAAGTTGGCAGGGGTGGTGGAAACACCATATATTTT. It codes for CASSQVGRGGGNTIYF.